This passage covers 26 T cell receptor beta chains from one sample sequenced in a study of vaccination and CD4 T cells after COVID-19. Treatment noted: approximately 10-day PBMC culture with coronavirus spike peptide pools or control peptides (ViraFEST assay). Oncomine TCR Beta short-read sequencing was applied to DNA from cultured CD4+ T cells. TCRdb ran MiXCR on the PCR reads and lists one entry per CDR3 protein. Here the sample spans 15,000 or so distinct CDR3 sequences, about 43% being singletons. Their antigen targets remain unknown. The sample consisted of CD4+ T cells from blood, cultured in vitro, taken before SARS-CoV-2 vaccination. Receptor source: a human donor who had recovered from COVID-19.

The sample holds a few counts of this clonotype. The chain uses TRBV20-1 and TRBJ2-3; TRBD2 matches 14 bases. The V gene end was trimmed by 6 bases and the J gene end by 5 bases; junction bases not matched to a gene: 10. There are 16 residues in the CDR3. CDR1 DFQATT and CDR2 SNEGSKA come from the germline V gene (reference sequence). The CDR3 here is CSALGTSGRDIDTQYF. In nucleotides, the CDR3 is TGCAGTGCCTTGGGGACTAGCGGGAGAGATATAGATACGCAGTATTTT.

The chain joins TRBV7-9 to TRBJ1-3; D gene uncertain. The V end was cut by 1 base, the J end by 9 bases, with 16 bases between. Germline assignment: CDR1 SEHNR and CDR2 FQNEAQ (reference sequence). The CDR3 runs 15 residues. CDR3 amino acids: CASSLDDGYLATIYF. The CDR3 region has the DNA TGTGCCAGCAGCTTAGACGATGGGTACTTGGCCACCATATATTTT. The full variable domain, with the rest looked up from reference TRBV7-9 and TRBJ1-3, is DTGVSQNPRHKITKRGQNVTFRCDPISEHNRLYWYRQTLGQGPEFLTYFQNEAQLEKSRLLSDRFSAERPKGSFSTLEIQRTEQGDSAMYLCASSLDDGYLATIYFGEGSWLTVV.

CDR3: CAISEQTGVNQPQHF. The CDR3 DNA sequence: TGTGCCATCAGTGAGCAGACAGGGGTAAATCAGCCCCAGCATTTT. This chain connects TRBV10-3 to TRBJ1-5, with 8 bases matching TRBD1. The CDR3 sequence is 15 residues long. Germline CDR1 ENHRY, CDR2 SYGVKD. V trimming: 2 bases; J trimming: 4 bases; junction bases outside the gene matches: 4.

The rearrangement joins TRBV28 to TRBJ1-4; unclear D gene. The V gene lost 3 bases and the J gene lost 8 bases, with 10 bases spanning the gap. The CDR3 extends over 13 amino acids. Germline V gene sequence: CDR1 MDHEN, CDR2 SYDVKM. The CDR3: CASSFLPQEKLFF. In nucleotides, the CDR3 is TGTGCCAGCAGTTTCTTGCCGCAGGAAAAACTGTTTTTT.

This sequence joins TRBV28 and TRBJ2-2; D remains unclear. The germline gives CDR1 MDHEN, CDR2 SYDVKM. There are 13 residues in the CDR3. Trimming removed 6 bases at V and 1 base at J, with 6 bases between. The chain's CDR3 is CASRLLNTGELFF. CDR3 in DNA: TGTGCCAGCAGGCTTCTGAACACCGGGGAGCTGTTTTTT.

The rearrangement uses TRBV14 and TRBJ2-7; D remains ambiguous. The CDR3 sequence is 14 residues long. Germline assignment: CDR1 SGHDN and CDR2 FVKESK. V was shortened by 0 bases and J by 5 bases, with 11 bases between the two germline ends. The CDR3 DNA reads TGTGCCAGCAGCCAAGATTTAGTTCCGCACGAGCAGTACTTC. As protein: CASSQDLVPHEQYF.

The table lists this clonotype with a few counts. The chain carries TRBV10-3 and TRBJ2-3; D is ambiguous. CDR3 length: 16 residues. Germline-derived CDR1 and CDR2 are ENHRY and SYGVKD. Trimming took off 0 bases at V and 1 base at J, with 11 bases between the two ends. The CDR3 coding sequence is TGTGCCATCAGTGAGTCGGGTTGGCCAGGCACAGATACGCAGTATTTT. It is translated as CAISESGWPGTDTQYF.

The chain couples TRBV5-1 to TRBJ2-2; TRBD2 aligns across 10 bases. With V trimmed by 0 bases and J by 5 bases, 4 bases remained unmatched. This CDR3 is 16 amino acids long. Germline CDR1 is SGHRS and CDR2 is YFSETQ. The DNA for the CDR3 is TGCGCCAGCAGCTTGGCCGTGACTAGCGGGACCGGGGAGCTGTTTTTT. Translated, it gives CASSLAVTSGTGELFF.

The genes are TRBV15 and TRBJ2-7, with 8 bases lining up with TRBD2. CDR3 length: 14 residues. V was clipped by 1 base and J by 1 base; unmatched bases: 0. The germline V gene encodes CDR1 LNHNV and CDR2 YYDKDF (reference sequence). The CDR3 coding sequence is TGTGCCACCAGCAGAGTAGCGGGGTCCTACGAGCAGTACTTC. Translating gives CATSRVAGSYEQYF.

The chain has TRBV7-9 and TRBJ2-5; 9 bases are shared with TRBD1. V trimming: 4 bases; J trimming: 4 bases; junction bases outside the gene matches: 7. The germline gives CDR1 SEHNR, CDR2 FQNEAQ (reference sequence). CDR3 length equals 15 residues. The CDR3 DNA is TGTGCCAGCAGCTACCCCGGGACAGGGACAGAGACCCAGTACTTC. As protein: CASSYPGTGTETQYF.

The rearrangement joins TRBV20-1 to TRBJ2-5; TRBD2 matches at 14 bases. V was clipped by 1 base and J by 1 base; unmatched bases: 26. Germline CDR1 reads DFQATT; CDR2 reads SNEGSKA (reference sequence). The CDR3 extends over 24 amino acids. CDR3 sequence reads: CSARAPRFWVEGTSGSFFQETQYF. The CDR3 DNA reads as TGCAGTGCTAGAGCCCCCCGTTTTTGGGTCGAAGGGACTAGCGGGAGTTTTTTCCAAGAGACCCAGTACTTC.

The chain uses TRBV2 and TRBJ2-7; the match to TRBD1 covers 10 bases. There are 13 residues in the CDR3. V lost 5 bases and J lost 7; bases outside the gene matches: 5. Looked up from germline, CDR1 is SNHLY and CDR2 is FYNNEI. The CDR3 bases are TGTGCCAGCAGTCCGGGACAGGGGCGTGAGCAGTACTTC. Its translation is CASSPGQGREQYF.

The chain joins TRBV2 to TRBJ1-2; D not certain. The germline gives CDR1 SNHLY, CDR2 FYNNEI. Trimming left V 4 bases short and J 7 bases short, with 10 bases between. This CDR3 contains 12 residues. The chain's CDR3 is CASSGTRGGYTF. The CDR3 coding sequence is TGTGCCAGCAGTGGGACTCGGGGTGGCTACACCTTC.

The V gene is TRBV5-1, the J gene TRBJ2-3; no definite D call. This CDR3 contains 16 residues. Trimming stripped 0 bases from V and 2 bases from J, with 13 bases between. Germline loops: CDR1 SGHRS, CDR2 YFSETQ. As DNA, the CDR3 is TGCGCCAGCAGCTTGGCCGTAATAGCCCTCACAGATACGCAGTATTTT. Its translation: CASSLAVIALTDTQYF.

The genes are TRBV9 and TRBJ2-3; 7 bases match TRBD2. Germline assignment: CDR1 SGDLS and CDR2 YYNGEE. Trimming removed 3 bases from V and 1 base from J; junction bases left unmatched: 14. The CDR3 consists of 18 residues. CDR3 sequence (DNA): TGTGCCAGCAGCGCCCCCCGAGGTGGGACTACACGCACAGATACGCAGTATTTT. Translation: CASSAPRGGTTRTDTQYF.

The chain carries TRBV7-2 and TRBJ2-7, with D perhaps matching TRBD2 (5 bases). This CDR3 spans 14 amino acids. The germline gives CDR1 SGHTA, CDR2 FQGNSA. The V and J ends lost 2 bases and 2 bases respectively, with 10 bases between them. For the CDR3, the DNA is TGTGCCAGCAGCTTATCTTGGCGGGCCTACGAGCAGTACTTC. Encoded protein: CASSLSWRAYEQYF.

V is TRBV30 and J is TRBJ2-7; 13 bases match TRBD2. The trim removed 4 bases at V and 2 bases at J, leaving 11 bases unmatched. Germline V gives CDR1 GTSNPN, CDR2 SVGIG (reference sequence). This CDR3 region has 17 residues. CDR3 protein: CAWNLGTSGTPPYEQYF. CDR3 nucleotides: TGTGCCTGGAACCTTGGGACTAGCGGGACTCCACCCTACGAGCAGTACTTC.

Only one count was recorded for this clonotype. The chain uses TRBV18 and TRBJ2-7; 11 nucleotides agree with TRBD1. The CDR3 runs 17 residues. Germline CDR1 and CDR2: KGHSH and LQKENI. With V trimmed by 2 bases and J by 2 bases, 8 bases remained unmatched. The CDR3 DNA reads TGTGCCAGCTCACCAAAAAGGAGGGACAGGGGGACCTACGAGCAGTACTTC. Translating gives CASSPKRRDRGTYEQYF.

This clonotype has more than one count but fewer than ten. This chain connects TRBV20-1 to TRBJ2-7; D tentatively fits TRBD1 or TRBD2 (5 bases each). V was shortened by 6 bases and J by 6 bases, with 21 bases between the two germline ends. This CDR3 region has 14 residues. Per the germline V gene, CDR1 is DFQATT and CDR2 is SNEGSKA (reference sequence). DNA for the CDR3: TGCAGTGCGAAAAGGGACCCTCGGGGCCGCGAGCAGTACTTC. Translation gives CSAKRDPRGREQYF.

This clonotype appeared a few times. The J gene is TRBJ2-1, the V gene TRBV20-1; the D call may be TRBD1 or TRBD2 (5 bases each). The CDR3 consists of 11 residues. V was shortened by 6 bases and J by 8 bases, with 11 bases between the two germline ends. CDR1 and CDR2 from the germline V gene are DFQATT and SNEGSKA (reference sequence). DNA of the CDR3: TGCAGTGCCAGGGAGTCCCATGAGCAGTTCTTC. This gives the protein CSARESHEQFF.

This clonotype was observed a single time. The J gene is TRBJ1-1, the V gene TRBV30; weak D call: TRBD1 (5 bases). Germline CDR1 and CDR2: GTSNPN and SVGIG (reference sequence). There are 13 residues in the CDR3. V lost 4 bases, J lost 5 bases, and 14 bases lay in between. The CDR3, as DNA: TGTGCCTGGAATCCGGCAGGGAGGACTGAAGCTTTCTTT. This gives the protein CAWNPAGRTEAFF.

The CDR3 loop reads CAWSTGAGANVLTF. Here the CDR3 DNA reads TGTGCCTGGAGTACAGGTGCTGGGGCCAACGTCCTGACTTTC. This rearrangement joins TRBV30 to TRBJ2-6; a weak D match, TRBD1 (5 bases). The CDR3 sequence is 14 residues long. CDR1 is GTSNPN, CDR2 SVGIG, per germline (reference sequence). The V end lost 2 bases, the J end lost 2 bases, and 7 bases lay between the germline ends.

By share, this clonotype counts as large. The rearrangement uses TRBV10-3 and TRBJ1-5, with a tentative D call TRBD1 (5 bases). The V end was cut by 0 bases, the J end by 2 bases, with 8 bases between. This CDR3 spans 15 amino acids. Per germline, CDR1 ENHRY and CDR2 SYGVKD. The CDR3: CAISESGAGNQPQHF. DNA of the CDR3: TGTGCCATCAGTGAGTCAGGGGCAGGCAATCAGCCCCAGCATTTT.

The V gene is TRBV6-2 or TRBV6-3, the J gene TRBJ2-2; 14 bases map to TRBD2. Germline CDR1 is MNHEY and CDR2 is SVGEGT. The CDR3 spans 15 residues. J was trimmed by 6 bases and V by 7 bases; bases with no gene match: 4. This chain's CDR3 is CASILGLAGAGELFF. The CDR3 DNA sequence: TGTGCCAGCATCCTGGGACTAGCGGGAGCCGGGGAGCTGTTTTTT.

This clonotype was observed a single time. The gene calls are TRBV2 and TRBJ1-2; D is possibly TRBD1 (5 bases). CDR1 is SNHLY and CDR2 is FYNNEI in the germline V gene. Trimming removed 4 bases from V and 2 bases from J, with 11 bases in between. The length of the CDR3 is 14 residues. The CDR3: CASSGGAENYGYTF. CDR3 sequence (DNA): TGTGCCAGCAGTGGAGGGGCGGAGAACTATGGCTACACCTTC.

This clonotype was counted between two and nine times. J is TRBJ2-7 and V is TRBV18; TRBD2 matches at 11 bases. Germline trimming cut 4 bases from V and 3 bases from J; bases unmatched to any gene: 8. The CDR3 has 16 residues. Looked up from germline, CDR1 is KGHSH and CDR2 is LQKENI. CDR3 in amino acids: CASSREGLAANYEQYF. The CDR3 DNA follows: TGTGCCAGCTCACGAGAGGGACTAGCGGCAAACTACGAGCAGTACTTC.